These 7 T cell receptor beta chains came from one sample sequenced in a study of CDR3 diversity in severe acne. MiXCR was run by TCRdb on the PCR reads, yielding one entry per CDR3 protein. The data show 89,000 or so distinct CDR3 sequences, 45% to 50% seen once. Sequencing input: blood. Source of these receptors: a male donor in good health, serving as a control.

This clonotype appeared many times. A much larger clone sits a single nucleotide away, making a read error possible. The chain recombines TRBV7-9 with TRBJ2-7, with D perhaps matching TRBD1 or TRBD2 (5 bases each). The CDR3 has 15 residues. Germline CDR1 is SEHNR and CDR2 is FQNEAQ (reference sequence). The CDR3: CACSSGPGSSYEQYF. For the CDR3, the DNA is TGTGCCTGCAGCTCAGGGCCAGGGAGCTCCTACGAGCAGTACTTC.

V gene TRBV12-3 or TRBV12-4 combines with J gene TRBJ2-5; the D gene is possibly TRBD2 (6 bases). Trimming took off 7 bases at V and 1 base at J, with 13 bases between the two ends. This CDR3 contains 14 residues. The CDR3 DNA follows: TGTGCCAGCACCTTGGGGGGAGCCCAAGAGACCCAGTACTTC. Amino acids: CASTLGGAQETQYF.

This clonotype has ten or more counts. The chain combines TRBV20-1 with TRBJ2-5, with 10 positions matching TRBD2. This CDR3 is 15 amino acids long. V was clipped by 3 bases and J by 4 bases; unmatched bases: 8. The germline CDR1 and CDR2 sequences are DFQATT and SNEGSKA (reference sequence). CDR3 protein: CSARTLAGVAETQYF. In DNA form, the CDR3 reads TGCAGTGCTAGGACGCTAGCGGGAGTCGCAGAGACCCAGTACTTC.

This clonotype was seen once. The chain carries TRBV20-1 and TRBJ2-7, with TRBD1 matching over 9 bases. The V and J ends lost 1 base and 2 bases, in that order; junction bases with no gene match: 6. In germline, CDR1 is DFQATT, CDR2 SNEGSKA (reference sequence). There are 15 residues in the CDR3. The CDR3 region is CSARVPGTGTYEQYF. The CDR3 DNA follows: TGCAGTGCTAGAGTACCGGGGACAGGGACCTACGAGCAGTACTTC.

This clonotype has only a few counts. This chain links TRBV7-9 with TRBJ2-5, with 11 bases that match TRBD2. CDR3 length: 16 amino acids. Germline lookup yields CDR1 SEHNR and CDR2 FQNEAQ (reference sequence). V gave up 5 bases and J gave up 5 bases; unmatched junction bases: 10. Here the CDR3 reads CASSHGLAGGFETQYF. In DNA form, the CDR3 reads TGTGCCAGCAGCCACGGACTAGCGGGTGGATTCGAGACCCAGTACTTC.

The genes are TRBV7-9 and TRBJ2-2; tentative D call: TRBD2 (5 bases). Trimming removed 10 bases at V and 2 bases at J, with 14 bases between. The CDR3 sequence is 14 residues long. Per germline, CDR1 SEHNR and CDR2 FQNEAQ (reference sequence). The chain's CDR3 is CANPYGRNTGELFF. As DNA, the CDR3 is TGTGCCAACCCGTATGGGAGAAACACCGGGGAGCTGTTTTTT.

The gene calls are TRBV18 and TRBJ2-2; 7 bases match TRBD2. The CDR3 length is 18 residues. V lost 0 bases, J lost 1 base, and 8 bases stayed unmatched. Germline V lookup: CDR1 KGHSH, CDR2 LQKENI. Here the CDR3 reads CASSPPGAGYGNTGELFF. The DNA of the CDR3 is TGTGCCAGCTCACCACCCGGAGCGGGATACGGGAACACCGGGGAGCTGTTTTTT.